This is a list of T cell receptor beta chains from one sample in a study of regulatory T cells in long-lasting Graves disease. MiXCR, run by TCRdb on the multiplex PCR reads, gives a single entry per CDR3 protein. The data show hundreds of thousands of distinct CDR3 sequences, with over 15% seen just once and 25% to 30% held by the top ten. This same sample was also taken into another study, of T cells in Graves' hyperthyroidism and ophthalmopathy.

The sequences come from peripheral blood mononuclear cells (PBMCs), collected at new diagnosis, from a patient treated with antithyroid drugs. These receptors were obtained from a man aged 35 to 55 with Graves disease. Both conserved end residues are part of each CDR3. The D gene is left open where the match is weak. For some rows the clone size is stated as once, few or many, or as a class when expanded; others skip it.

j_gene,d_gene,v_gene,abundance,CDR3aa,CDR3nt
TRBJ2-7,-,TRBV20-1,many,CSARDRTGKGGLDYEQYF,TGCAGTGCTAGAGATCGGACAGGGAAAGGGGGACTAGACTACGAGCAGTACTTC
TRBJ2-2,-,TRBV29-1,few,CSVELGMDTGELFF,TGCAGCGTTGAATTGGGGATGGACACCGGGGAGCTGTTTTTT
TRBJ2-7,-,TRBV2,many,CASSQIQGTQYF,TGTGCCAGCAGTCAGATTCAGGGTACGCAGTACTTC
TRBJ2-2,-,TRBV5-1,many,CASSSWDLGTGELFF,TGCGCCAGCAGCTCGTGGGATTTGGGCACCGGGGAGCTGTTTTTT
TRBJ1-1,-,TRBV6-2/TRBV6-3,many,CASSYEVTEAFF,TGTGCCAGCAGTTACGAGGTCACTGAAGCTTTCTTT
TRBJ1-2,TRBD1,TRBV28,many,CASSHRGGPHYGYTF,TGTGCCAGCAGCCACAGGGGCGGCCCGCACTATGGCTACACCTTC
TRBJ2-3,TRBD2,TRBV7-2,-,CASSLVEAGGQDTQYF,TGTGCCAGCAGCTTAGTAGAAGCGGGGGGGCAAGATACGCAGTATTTT
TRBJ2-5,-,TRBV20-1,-,CKRQGRVETQYF,TGCAAGCGGCAGGGCCGGGTAGAGACCCAGTACTTC
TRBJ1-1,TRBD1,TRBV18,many,CASSRGQGSGTEAFF,TGTGCCAGCTCACGGGGACAGGGGAGTGGCACTGAAGCTTTCTTT
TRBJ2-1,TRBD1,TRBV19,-,CASSDRGSYNEQFF,TGTGCCAGTAGCGACAGGGGCTCCTACAATGAGCAGTTCTTC